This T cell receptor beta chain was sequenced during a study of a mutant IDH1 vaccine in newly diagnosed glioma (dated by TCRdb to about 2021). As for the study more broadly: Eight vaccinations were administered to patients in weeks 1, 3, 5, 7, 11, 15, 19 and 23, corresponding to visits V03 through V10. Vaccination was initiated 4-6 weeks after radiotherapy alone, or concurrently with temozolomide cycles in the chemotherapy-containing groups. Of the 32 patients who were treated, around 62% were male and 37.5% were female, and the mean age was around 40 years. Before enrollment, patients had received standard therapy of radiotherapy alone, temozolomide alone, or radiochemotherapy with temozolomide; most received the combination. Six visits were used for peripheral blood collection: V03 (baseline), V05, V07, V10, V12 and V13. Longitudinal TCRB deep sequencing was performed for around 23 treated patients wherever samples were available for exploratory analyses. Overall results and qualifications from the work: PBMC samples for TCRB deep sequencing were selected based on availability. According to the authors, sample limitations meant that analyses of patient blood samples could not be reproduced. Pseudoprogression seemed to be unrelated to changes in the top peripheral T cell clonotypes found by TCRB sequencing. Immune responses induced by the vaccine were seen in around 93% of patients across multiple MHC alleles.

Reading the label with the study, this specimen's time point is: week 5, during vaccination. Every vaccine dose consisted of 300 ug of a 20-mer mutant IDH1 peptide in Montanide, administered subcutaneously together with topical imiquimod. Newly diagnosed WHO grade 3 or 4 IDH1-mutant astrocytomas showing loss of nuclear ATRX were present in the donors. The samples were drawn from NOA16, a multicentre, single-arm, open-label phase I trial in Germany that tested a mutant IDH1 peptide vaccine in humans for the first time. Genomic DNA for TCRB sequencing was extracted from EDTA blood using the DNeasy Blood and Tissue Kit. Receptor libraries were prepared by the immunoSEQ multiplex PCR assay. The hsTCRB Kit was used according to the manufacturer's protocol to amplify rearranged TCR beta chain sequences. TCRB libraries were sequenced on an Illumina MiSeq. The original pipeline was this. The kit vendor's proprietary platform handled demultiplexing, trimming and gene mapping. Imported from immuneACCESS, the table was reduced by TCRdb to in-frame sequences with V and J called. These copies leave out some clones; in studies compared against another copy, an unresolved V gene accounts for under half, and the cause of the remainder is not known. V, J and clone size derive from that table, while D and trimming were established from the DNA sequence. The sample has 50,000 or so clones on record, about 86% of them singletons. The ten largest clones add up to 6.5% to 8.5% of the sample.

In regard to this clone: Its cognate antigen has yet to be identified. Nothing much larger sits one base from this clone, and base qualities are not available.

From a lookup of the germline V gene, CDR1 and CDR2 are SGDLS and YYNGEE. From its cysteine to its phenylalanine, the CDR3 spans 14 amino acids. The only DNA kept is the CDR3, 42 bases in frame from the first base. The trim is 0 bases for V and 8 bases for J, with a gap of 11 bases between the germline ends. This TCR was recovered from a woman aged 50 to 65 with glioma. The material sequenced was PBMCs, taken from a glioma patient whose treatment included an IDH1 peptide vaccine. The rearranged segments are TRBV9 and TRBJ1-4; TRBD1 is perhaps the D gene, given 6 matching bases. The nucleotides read TGTGCCAGCAGCGTAGACGGGGGGCAGGAAAAACTGTTTTTT. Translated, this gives CASSVDGGQEKLFF.